This TCR beta chain was found in a study of identical twins. The study's findings and limits: Rather than following the same donors, the conclusions depended on cross-sectional statistical analysis. Whereas memory repertoires showed no such difference, abundant cord blood beta clonotypes carried fewer insertions.

MiXCR was run by TCRdb on the 5' RACE reads, yielding one entry per CDR3 protein. The sample lists around 340,000 distinct CDR3 sequences, 9% to 15% occurring once. Germline-derived CDR1 and CDR2 are SEHNR and FQNEAQ (reference sequence). V was shortened by 1 base and J by 8 bases, with 21 bases between the two germline ends. The length of the CDR3 is 17 residues. This clonotype has at least ten counts. Its antigen is unidentified. The same specimen was also included in a second study, on yellow fever vaccine responses in identical twins.

The gene calls are TRBV7-9 and TRBJ2-4; D might be TRBD1 (5 bases). The sequencing input was CD8+ T cells sorted from blood. This sequence was found in a young woman in good health. The CDR3: CASSLDAPGQGRHIQYF. CDR3 nucleotide sequence: TGTGCCAGCAGCTTAGATGCCCCCGGTCAGGGAAGGCACATTCAGTACTTC.